The clone carrying this TCR beta chain was observed a single time. Antigen unknown. This specimen comes from a study of identifying expanded T cells in peripheral blood. General observations from the study: Clone count variance between approximately 2-week samples rose with total template count.

Generated by immunoSEQ multiplex PCR, the TCRdb table keeps only in-frame clones and is missing some. The sample carries about 91,000 clones, roughly 86% recorded once. Trimming at V came to 5 bases and at J to 6 bases, leaving 14 bases not matched to a gene. The CDR3 contains 16 residues. Germline V CDR1 and CDR2: LNHDA, SQIVND (reference sequence). The chain has TRBV19 and TRBJ2-7; TRBD2 matches at 9 bases. The sequenced material came from blood. This TCR derives from a person aged 18 to 75 in good health. For the CDR3, the DNA is TGTGCCAGTAGTCTGTCCTCGGGACTAGCTCTGCGCGAGCAGTACTTC. Amino acids: CASSLSSGLALREQYF.